The 25 T cell receptor beta chains below come from one sample, sequenced in a study of shared clonotypes between healthy human individuals. Clones were read by immunoSEQ multiplex PCR, and TCRdb kept only the in-frame ones, dropping some. The profile shows about 2.4 million clones, roughly nine tenths of them singletons. The specimen was naive CD4+ T cells sorted from blood. Subset reported: CD45RA+ positively selected. These receptors all come from a man younger than 35 in good health.

The chain uses TRBV27 and TRBJ1-5; D not resolved. Trimming left V 2 bases short and J 0 bases short, with 8 bases between. Germline V gene lookup returns CDR1 MNHEY and CDR2 SMNVEV (reference sequence). The CDR3 length is 15 residues. CDR3 DNA sequence: TGTGCCAGCAGTTTAGACCCCGGTAGCAATCAGCCCCAGCATTTT. As protein: CASSLDPGSNQPQHF.

The genes are TRBV2 and TRBJ2-1; tentatively, D is TRBD2 (6 bases). Germline lookup yields CDR1 SNHLY and CDR2 FYNNEI. CDR3 length: 13 amino acids. V lost 6 bases and J 6 bases, leaving 12 bases between the germline ends. The CDR3 spells CASSPGTLNEQFF. As DNA, the CDR3 is TGTGCCAGCAGCCCCGGGACTCTCAATGAGCAGTTCTTC.

The rearrangement links TRBV9 to TRBJ1-4, with D possibly matching TRBD1 (5 bases). This CDR3 has 17 residues. Germline assignment: CDR1 SGDLS and CDR2 YYNGEE. V shed 8 bases and J shed 0 bases, with 20 bases lying between them. The CDR3 loop reads CARFGILGDATNEKLFF. In DNA, the CDR3 is TGTGCCAGATTCGGTATATTGGGGGATGCAACTAATGAAAAACTGTTTTTT.

J is TRBJ2-1 and V is TRBV7-2; 7 bases agree with TRBD2. The germline gives CDR1 SGHTA, CDR2 FQGNSA. The V and J ends lost 5 bases and 2 bases, in that order; junction bases with no gene match: 6. The CDR3 has 15 residues. This CDR3 reads CASSRGGGAYNEQFF. DNA of the CDR3: TGTGCCAGCAGCCGGGGCGGGGGAGCCTACAATGAGCAGTTCTTC.

The chain joins TRBV28 to TRBJ1-5; maybe TRBD1 (6 bases). Trimming cost V 4 bases and J 0 bases, with 13 bases left between them. The CDR3 contains 16 residues. Germline V lookup: CDR1 MDHEN, CDR2 SYDVKM. The DNA of the CDR3 is TGTGCCAGCAGTTCTGGGGGCCTATATAGCAATCAGCCCCAGCATTTT. It specifies CASSSGGLYSNQPQHF.

The chain employs TRBV6-1 and TRBJ1-5; TRBD1 matches 7 bases. With 7 bases clipped from V and 5 bases from J, the junction kept 8 bases outside the gene matches. Per the germline V gene, CDR1 is MNHNS and CDR2 is SASEGT. This CDR3 has 14 amino acids. CDR3 DNA: TGTGCCAGCAAAGATCCAGGGGGTTATCAGCCCCAGCATTTT. Its protein product is CASKDPGGYQPQHF.

CDR3 in amino acids: CASSQETGTGGEKLFF. CDR3 bases: TGCGCCAGCAGCCAAGAAACCGGGACAGGGGGCGAAAAACTGTTTTTT. The V and J genes are TRBV4-3 and TRBJ1-4, with 12 bases identical to TRBD1. The CDR3 runs to 16 residues. The ends lost 0 bases at V and 8 bases at J; junction bases unmatched: 4. The V gene's germline CDR1 is LGHNA and CDR2 YSLEER.

V usage is TRBV6-5 and J usage is TRBJ1-6; D may be TRBD1 (5 bases). Germline CDR1 is MNHEY and CDR2 is SVGAGI. The CDR3 extends over 14 amino acids. Trimming stripped 7 bases from V and 8 bases from J, with 15 bases between. The CDR3 nucleotides are TGTGCCAGCAACCGGGCAGGGAGGGATTCACCCCTCCACTTT. This sequence encodes CASNRAGRDSPLHF.

The V and J genes are TRBV7-2 and TRBJ2-7; 8 bases line up with TRBD2. V was clipped by 2 bases and J by 4 bases; unmatched bases: 7. Germline loops: CDR1 SGHTA, CDR2 FQGNSA. The CDR3 has 15 residues. CDR3: CASSLTAGVLYEQYF. CDR3 coding DNA: TGTGCCAGCAGCTTAACAGCGGGAGTCTTGTACGAGCAGTACTTC.

About this clone itself: The sample carries other DNA sequences with the same CDR3. This chain uses TRBV6-5 with TRBJ2-5; D remains ambiguous. The V end was cut by 2 bases, the J end by 0 bases, with 4 bases between. The CDR3 length is 13 residues. Per germline, CDR1 MNHEY and CDR2 SVGAGI. CDR3 loop: CASSYLNQETQYF. The CDR3 DNA follows: TGTGCCAGCAGTTACCTCAACCAAGAGACCCAGTACTTC.

This clone was seen a handful of times. The junction and the germline gene differ at one end; a read error may be behind it. The J gene is TRBJ1-4, the V gene TRBV2; D might be TRBD1 (6 bases). The CDR3 runs to 12 residues. From germline, CDR1 is SNHLY and CDR2 FYNNEI. The CDR3 sequence: CASSARYDRSFF. CDR3 coding DNA: TGTGCCAGCAGCGCCCGGTACGACAGGTCATTCTTT.

The chain recombines TRBV19 with TRBJ1-1, with TRBD1 matching 7 bases. The J segment lost 3 bases and the V segment lost 6 bases, leaving 7 bases of the junction unmatched. Germline values: CDR1 LNHDA, CDR2 SQIVND (reference sequence). The CDR3 is made up of 14 amino acids. The CDR3 bases are TGTGCCAGTAGCCCGGACAGGACCCACACTGAAGCTTTCTTT. Translated, it gives CASSPDRTHTEAFF.

V usage is TRBV12-5 and J usage is TRBJ2-3; 10 positions match TRBD2. The CDR3 is 14 residues long. Germline V gives CDR1 LGHNT, CDR2 FRNRAP. V lost 6 bases and J lost 6; bases outside the gene matches: 6. CDR3 nucleotides: TGTGCTAGTGGGGGACTAGCGATCGTCGATACGCAGTATTTT. Amino acid sequence: CASGGLAIVDTQYF.

The chain uses TRBV2 and TRBJ2-3, with D perhaps TRBD2 (6 bases). Per the germline V gene, CDR1 is SNHLY and CDR2 is FYNNEI. Trimming removed 7 bases from V and 4 bases from J, with 12 bases in between. There are 13 residues in the CDR3. CDR3 nucleotide sequence: TGTGCCAGCATCGGGGACTCCCCAGATACGCAGTATTTT. Its protein is CASIGDSPDTQYF.

The V call is TRBV5-1, the J call TRBJ1-1; D call uncertain. V lost 0 bases, J lost 7 bases, and 7 bases lay in between. Germline V gene lookup returns CDR1 SGHRS and CDR2 YFSETQ. This CDR3 has 12 residues. The CDR3 DNA follows: TGCGCCAGCAGCTTGGCCCCGGGTGAAGCTTTCTTT. Translation: CASSLAPGEAFF. The whole variable domain, remainder taken from reference TRBV5-1 and TRBJ1-1, is KAGVTQTPRYLIKTRGQQVTLSCSPISGHRSVSWYQQTPGQGLQFLFEYFSETQRNKGNFPGRFSGRQFSNSRSEMNVSTLELGDSALYLCASSLAPGEAFFGQGTRLTVV.

Details on this clone: Other DNA sequences of this sample code for an identical CDR3. The chain combines TRBV7-2 with TRBJ2-7, with TRBD2 matching over 8 bases. Trimming took 1 base from V and 0 from J; bases not matched to a gene: 2. There are 15 residues in the CDR3. CDR1 is SGHTA and CDR2 is FQGNSA in the germline V gene. The DNA of the CDR3 is TGTGCCAGCAGCTTAGTGAGCGGGAGCTCCTACGAGCAGTACTTC. The encoded protein is CASSLVSGSSYEQYF.

The genes are TRBV11-2 and TRBJ1-4, with a possible D match to TRBD1 (5 bases). Germline V lookup: CDR1 SGHAT, CDR2 FQNNGV. The length of the CDR3 is 14 residues. The V end was cut by 0 bases, the J end by 6 bases, with 8 bases between. The CDR3 here is CASSLEGRDEKLFF. The CDR3 DNA sequence: TGTGCCAGCAGCTTAGAGGGGCGGGATGAAAAACTGTTTTTT. Complete variable domain (other parts from reference TRBV11-2 and TRBJ1-4): EAGVAQSPRYKIIEKRQSVAFWCNPISGHATLYWYQQILGQGPKLLIQFQNNGVVDDSQLPKDRFSAERLKGVDSTLKIQPAKLEDSAVYLCASSLEGRDEKLFFGSGTQLSVL.

This chain connects TRBV18 to TRBJ1-2; maybe TRBD1 (5 bases). Trimming shortened V by 1 base and J by 4 bases, and 13 bases separated the two germline ends. Germline V gene sequence: CDR1 KGHSH, CDR2 LQKENI. CDR3 length: 15 residues. In DNA, the CDR3 is TGTGCCAGCTCACCACGGGACCCCCGGCTCTATGGCTACACCTTC. Translation gives CASSPRDPRLYGYTF. Full variable domain (outside the CDR3, taken from reference TRBV18 and TRBJ1-2): NAGVMQNPRHLVRRRGQEARLRCSPMKGHSHVYWYRQLPEEGLKFMVYLQKENIIDESGMPKERFSAEFPKEGPSILRIQQVVRGDSAAYFCASSPRDPRLYGYTFGSGTRLTVV.

The V and J genes are TRBV5-1 and TRBJ2-7, with TRBD1 identical over 8 bases. V gave up 4 bases and J gave up 5 bases; unmatched junction bases: 20. Germline loops: CDR1 SGHRS, CDR2 YFSETQ. The CDR3 is made up of 18 amino acids. CDR3 sequence: CASSPQRKAADRADEQYF. The CDR3 coding sequence is TGCGCCAGCAGCCCGCAAAGAAAGGCAGCGGACAGGGCAGACGAGCAGTACTTC.

This chain links TRBV5-4 with TRBJ2-7; D gene unclear. Trimming left V 10 bases short and J 3 bases short, with 14 bases between. Germline V lookup: CDR1 SGHNT, CDR2 YYREEE (reference sequence). This CDR3 has 12 amino acids. CDR3 loop: CASGRDIYEQYF. In DNA form, the CDR3 reads TGTGCCTCGGGCAGAGATATCTACGAGCAGTACTTC.

The chain uses TRBV5-6 and TRBJ2-5; D possibly corresponds to TRBD2 (5 bases). Per germline, CDR1 SGHDT and CDR2 YYEEEE. The V end lost 2 bases, the J end lost 1 base, and 9 bases lay between the germline ends. The CDR3 has 14 residues. As DNA, the CDR3 is TGTGCCAGCAGCTTTCGGGGTGGCCAAGAGACCCAGTACTTC. Protein product: CASSFRGGQETQYF.

The chain employs TRBV7-9 and TRBJ2-5; a weak D match, TRBD1 (5 bases). The V end was cut by 5 bases, the J end by 3 bases, with 13 bases between. The CDR3 runs 14 residues. Germline CDR1 and CDR2: SEHNR and FQNEAQ (reference sequence). The CDR3 protein is CASSTTGVKETQYF. The CDR3 DNA sequence: TGTGCCAGCAGCACAACAGGAGTTAAAGAGACCCAGTACTTC.

The V call is TRBV2, the J call TRBJ1-2, with D unclear. Per germline, CDR1 SNHLY and CDR2 FYNNEI. CDR3 length: 12 residues. V gave up 4 bases and J gave up 8 bases, with 11 bases separating them. The CDR3 bases are TGTGCCAGCAGTGTTAGGGTTGGGGGCTACACCTTC. The encoded protein is CASSVRVGGYTF.

The chain uses TRBV5-1 and TRBJ2-5, with 8 bases matching TRBD1. From germline, CDR1 is SGHRS and CDR2 YFSETQ. The CDR3 runs to 16 residues. V shed 0 bases, J shed 4 bases, and the junction held 8 bases outside the gene matches. The CDR3 protein is CASSLDGQGGPETQYF. CDR3 coding DNA: TGCGCCAGCAGCTTGGATGGACAGGGTGGTCCAGAGACCCAGTACTTC.

The chain's CDR3 is CASGFGGGPYNEQFF. DNA of the CDR3: TGTGCTAGTGGTTTCGGGGGAGGGCCCTACAATGAGCAGTTCTTC. The chain couples TRBV12-5 to TRBJ2-1; 7 positions match TRBD2. Germline V lookup: CDR1 LGHNT, CDR2 FRNRAP. V shed 3 bases and J 2 bases; nucleotides not matched to a gene: 4. The CDR3 sequence is 15 residues long. Complete variable domain (other parts from reference TRBV12-5 and TRBJ2-1): DARVTQTPRHKVTEMGQEVTMRCQPILGHNTVFWYRQTMMQGLELLAYFRNRAPLDDSGMPKDRFSAEMPDATLATLKIQPSEPRDSAVYFCASGFGGGPYNEQFFGPGTRLTVL.